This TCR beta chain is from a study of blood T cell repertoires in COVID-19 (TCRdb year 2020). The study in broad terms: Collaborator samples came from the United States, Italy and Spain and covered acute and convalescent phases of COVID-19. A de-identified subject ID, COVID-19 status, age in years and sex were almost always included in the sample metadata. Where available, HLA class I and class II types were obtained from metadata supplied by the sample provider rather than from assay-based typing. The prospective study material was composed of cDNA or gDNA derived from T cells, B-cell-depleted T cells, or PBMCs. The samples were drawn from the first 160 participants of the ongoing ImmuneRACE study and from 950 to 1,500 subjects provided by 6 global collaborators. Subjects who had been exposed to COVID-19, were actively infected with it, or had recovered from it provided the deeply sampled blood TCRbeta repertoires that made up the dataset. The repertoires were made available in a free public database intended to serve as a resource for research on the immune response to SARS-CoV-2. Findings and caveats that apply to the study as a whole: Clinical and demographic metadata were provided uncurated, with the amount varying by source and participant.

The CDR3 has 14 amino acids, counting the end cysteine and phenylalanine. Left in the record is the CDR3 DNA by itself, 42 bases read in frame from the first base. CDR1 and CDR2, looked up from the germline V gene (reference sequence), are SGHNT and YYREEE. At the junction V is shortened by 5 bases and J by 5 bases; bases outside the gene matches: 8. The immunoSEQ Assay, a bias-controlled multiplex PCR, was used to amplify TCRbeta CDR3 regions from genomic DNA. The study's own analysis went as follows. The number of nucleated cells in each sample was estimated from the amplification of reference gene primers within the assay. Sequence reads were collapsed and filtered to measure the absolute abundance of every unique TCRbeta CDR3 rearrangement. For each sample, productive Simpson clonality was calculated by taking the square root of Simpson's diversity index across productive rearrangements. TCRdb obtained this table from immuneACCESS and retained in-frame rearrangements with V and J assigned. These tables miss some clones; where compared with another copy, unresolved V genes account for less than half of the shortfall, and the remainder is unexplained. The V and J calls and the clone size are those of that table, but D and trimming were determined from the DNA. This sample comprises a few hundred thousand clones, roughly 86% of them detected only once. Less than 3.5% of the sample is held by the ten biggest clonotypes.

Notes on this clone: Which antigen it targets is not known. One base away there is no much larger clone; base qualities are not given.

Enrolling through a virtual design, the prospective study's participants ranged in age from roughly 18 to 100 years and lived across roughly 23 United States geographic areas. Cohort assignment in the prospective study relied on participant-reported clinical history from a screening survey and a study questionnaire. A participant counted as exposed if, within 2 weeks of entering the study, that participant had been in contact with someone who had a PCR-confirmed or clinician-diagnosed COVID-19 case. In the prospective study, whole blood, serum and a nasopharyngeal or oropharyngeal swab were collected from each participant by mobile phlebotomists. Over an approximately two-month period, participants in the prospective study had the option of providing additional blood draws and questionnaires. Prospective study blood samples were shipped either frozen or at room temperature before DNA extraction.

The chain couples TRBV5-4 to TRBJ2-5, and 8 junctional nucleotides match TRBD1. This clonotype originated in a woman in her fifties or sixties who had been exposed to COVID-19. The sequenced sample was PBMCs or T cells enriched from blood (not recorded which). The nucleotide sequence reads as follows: TGTGCCAGCAGTCGGACAGGGAAGAGGGAGACCCAGTACTTC. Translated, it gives CASSRTGKRETQYF.